Given below is one TCR beta chain in context. CDR3 length equals 14 residues. Trimming took off 3 bases at V and 3 bases at J, with 11 bases between the two ends. Germline assignment: CDR1 SNHLY and CDR2 FYNNEI. The sample belongs to a study of blood T cell repertoires in COVID-19. Study-wide background: Material from acute and convalescent COVID-19 was sourced from the United States, Italy and Spain. Sample material is recorded as cDNA or gDNA derived from T cells, B-cell-depleted T cells, or PBMCs.

Original processing notes: How many nucleated cells were present was estimated from reference gene primer amplification. TCRdb keeps only in-frame clones here, not all; method: immunoSEQ multiplex PCR. That table gives V, J and clone size, and the DNA gave D and trimming. The profile shows about 150,000 clones, 91% of them singletons. Sequencing input: peripheral blood. This TCR came from a man in his fifties with acute or convalescent COVID-19. The chain couples TRBV2 to TRBJ1-1, with a possible D match to TRBD1 (6 bases). CDR3 amino acids: CASSEGAADTEAFF. The CDR3 DNA follows: TGTGCCAGCAGTGAGGGGGCAGCGGACACTGAAGCTTTCTTT.